This TCR beta chain was documented in a study of blood T cell repertoires in COVID-19. The wider study: Nucleic acid was either cDNA or gDNA, and it came from T cells, B-cell-depleted T cells, or PBMCs.

In the original analysis: Nucleated cell counts were estimated from reference gene primer amplification. Profiled with immunoSEQ multiplex PCR; TCRdb holds only in-frame clones, not every one. D and trimming were read from the DNA, whereas the V and J calls and clone size are those reported in that table. In the table there are around 320,000 clones, over 85% of which are singletons. The V and J ends lost 2 bases and 2 bases, in that order; junction bases with no gene match: 6. The CDR3 loop spans 16 amino acids. The V gene's germline CDR1 is LGHDT and CDR2 YNNKEL (reference sequence). The receptor comes from a woman aged 45-65 years who had been exposed to COVID-19. The chain is built from TRBV3-1 (or the pseudogene TRBV3-2) and TRBJ2-3; 8 positions agree with TRBD2. Sequenced: PBMCs or T cells enriched from blood (not recorded which). CDR3 sequence: CASSQKGGGPTDTQYF. The DNA of the CDR3 is TGTGCCAGCAGCCAAAAGGGCGGGGGGCCCACAGATACGCAGTATTTT.